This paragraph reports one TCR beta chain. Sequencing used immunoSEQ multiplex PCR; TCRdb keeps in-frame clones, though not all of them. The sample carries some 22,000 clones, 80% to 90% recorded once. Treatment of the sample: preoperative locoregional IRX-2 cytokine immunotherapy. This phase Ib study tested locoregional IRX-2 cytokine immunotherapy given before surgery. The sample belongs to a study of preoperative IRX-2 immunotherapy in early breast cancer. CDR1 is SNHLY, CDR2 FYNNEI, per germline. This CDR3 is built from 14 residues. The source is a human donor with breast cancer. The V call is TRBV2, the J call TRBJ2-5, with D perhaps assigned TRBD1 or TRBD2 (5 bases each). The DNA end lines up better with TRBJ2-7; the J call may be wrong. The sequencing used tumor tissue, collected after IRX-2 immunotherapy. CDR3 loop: CASSHRDAPYEQYF. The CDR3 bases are TGTGCCAGCAGCCACCGGGACGCTCCCTACGAGCAGTACTTC.